This is a list of T cell receptor beta chains from one sample in a study of cytomegalovirus exposure and HLA in healthy donors. Only in-frame clones appear in the TCRdb table, and some are missing; sequencing was by immunoSEQ multiplex PCR. The data contain 250,000 to 300,000 clones, 65% to 90% of them singletons. Sequenced: PBMCs. These receptors came from a young woman in good health and CMV-seronegative. Both conserved end residues are part of each CDR3. A D gene is named only where the DNA matches it firmly. Clone size appears in some rows only: once, few, many, or a class for an expanded clone.

D gene: -; clone size: -; V gene: TRBV10-1; J gene: TRBJ2-5; CDR3 protein: CARLGKESTQYF; CDR3 DNA: TGCGCCCGGCTAGGCAAGGAGAGTACCCAGTACTTC
D gene: TRBD1; clone size: -; V gene: TRBV6-5; J gene: TRBJ2-7; CDR3 protein: CASSYRQGAYEQYF; CDR3 DNA: TGTGCCAGCAGTTACAGGCAGGGGGCTTACGAGCAGTACTTC
D gene: -; clone size: -; V gene: TRBV7-8; J gene: TRBJ2-1; CDR3 protein: CASSSPMNLAPDSYNEQFF; CDR3 DNA: TGTGCCAGCAGCTCCCCCATGAATCTAGCGCCCGACTCCTACAATGAGCAGTTCTTC
D gene: -; clone size: -; V gene: TRBV7-9; J gene: TRBJ1-2; CDR3 protein: CASSPRQIYTF; CDR3 DNA: TGTGCCAGCAGCCCGAGACAGATCTACACCTTC
D gene: TRBD2; clone size: -; V gene: TRBV18; J gene: TRBJ2-7; CDR3 protein: CASSPAGLAAHEQYF; CDR3 DNA: TGTGCCAGCTCACCAGCGGGACTAGCGGCCCACGAGCAGTACTTC
D gene: -; clone size: -; V gene: TRBV27; J gene: TRBJ1-2; CDR3 protein: CASSLRYSLLYGYTF; CDR3 DNA: TGTGCCAGCAGCTTACGGTACAGCCTCCTCTATGGCTACACCTTC
D gene: -; clone size: few; V gene: TRBV30; J gene: TRBJ1-1; CDR3 protein: CAWCRAANTEAFF; CDR3 DNA: TGTGCCTGGTGCCGAGCCGCGAACACTGAAGCTTTCTTT
D gene: -; clone size: -; V gene: TRBV7-2; J gene: TRBJ1-5; CDR3 protein: CASSHSNQPQHF; CDR3 DNA: TGTGCCAGCAGCCATAGCAATCAGCCCCAGCATTTT
D gene: -; clone size: -; V gene: TRBV6-1; J gene: TRBJ2-3; CDR3 protein: CASSVGGGVPDTQYF; CDR3 DNA: TGTGCCAGCAGTGTGGGAGGGGGAGTTCCAGATACGCAGTATTTT
D gene: -; clone size: few; V gene: TRBV5-4; J gene: TRBJ1-2; CDR3 protein: CASSPSSRYGYTF; CDR3 DNA: TGTGCCAGCAGCCCTTCCTCGCGTTATGGCTACACCTTC
D gene: TRBD2; clone size: -; V gene: TRBV27; J gene: TRBJ2-2; CDR3 protein: CASSLYGRAGTGELFF; CDR3 DNA: TGTGCCAGCAGTTTATACGGGAGGGCCGGCACCGGGGAGCTGTTTTTT
D gene: -; clone size: -; V gene: TRBV28; J gene: TRBJ2-5; CDR3 protein: CASSLEGRQETQYF; CDR3 DNA: TGTGCCAGCAGTTTAGAAGGGAGACAAGAGACCCAGTACTTC